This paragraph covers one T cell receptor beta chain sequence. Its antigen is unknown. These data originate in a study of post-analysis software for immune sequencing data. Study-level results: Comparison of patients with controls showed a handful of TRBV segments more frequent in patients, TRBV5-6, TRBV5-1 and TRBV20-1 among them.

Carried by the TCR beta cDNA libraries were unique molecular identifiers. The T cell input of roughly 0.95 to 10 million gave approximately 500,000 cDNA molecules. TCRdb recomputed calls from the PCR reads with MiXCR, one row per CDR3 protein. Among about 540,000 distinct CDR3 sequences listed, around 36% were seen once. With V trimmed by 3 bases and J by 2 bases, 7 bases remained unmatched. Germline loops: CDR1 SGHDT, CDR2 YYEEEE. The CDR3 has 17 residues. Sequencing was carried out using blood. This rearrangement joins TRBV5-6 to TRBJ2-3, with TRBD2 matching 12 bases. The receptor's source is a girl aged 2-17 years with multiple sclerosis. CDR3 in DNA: TGTGCCAGCAGCTCATTAGGACTAGCGGGACCCACAGATACGCAGTATTTT. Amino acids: CASSSLGLAGPTDTQYF.